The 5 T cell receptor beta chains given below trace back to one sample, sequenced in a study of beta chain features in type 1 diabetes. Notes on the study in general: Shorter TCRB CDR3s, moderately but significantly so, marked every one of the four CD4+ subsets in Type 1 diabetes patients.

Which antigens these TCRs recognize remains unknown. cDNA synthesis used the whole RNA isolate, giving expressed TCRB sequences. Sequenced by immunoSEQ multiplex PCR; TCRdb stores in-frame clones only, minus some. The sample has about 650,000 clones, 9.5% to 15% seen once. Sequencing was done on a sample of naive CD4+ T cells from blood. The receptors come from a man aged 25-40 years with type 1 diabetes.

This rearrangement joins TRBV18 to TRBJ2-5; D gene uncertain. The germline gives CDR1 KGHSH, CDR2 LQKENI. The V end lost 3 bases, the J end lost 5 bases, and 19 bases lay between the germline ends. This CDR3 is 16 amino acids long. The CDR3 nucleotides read TGTGCCAGCTCACCTTTTGAGGTCCCGCAGGCGGAGACCCAGTACTTC. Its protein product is CASSPFEVPQAETQYF.

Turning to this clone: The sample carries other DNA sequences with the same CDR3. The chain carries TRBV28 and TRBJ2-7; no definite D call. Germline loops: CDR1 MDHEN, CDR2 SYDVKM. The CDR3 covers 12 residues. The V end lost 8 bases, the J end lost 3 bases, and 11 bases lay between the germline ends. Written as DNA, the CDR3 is TGTGCCAGCTCCCTTGGGGTCTACGAGCAGTACTTC. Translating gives CASSLGVYEQYF.

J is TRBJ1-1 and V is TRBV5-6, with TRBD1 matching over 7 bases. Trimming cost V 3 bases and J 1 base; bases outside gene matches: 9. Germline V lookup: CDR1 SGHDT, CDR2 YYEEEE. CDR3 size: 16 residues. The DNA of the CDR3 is TGTGCCAGCAGCTGGAATCGACAGGGCCAGAACACTGAAGCTTTCTTT. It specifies CASSWNRQGQNTEAFF.

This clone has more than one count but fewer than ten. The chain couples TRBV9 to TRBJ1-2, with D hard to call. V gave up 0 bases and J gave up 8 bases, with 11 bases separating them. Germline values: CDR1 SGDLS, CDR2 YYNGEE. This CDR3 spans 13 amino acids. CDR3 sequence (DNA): TGTGCCAGCAGCGTAGAGGGTGGTCGCGGCTACACCTTC. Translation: CASSVEGGRGYTF.

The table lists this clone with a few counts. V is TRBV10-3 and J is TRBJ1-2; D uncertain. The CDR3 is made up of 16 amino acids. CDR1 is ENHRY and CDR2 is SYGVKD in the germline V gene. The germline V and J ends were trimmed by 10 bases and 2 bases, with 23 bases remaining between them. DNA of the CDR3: TGTGCCACTTGGATAACCCGGGGAGACGGCAACTATGGCTACACCTTC. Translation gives CATWITRGDGNYGYTF.